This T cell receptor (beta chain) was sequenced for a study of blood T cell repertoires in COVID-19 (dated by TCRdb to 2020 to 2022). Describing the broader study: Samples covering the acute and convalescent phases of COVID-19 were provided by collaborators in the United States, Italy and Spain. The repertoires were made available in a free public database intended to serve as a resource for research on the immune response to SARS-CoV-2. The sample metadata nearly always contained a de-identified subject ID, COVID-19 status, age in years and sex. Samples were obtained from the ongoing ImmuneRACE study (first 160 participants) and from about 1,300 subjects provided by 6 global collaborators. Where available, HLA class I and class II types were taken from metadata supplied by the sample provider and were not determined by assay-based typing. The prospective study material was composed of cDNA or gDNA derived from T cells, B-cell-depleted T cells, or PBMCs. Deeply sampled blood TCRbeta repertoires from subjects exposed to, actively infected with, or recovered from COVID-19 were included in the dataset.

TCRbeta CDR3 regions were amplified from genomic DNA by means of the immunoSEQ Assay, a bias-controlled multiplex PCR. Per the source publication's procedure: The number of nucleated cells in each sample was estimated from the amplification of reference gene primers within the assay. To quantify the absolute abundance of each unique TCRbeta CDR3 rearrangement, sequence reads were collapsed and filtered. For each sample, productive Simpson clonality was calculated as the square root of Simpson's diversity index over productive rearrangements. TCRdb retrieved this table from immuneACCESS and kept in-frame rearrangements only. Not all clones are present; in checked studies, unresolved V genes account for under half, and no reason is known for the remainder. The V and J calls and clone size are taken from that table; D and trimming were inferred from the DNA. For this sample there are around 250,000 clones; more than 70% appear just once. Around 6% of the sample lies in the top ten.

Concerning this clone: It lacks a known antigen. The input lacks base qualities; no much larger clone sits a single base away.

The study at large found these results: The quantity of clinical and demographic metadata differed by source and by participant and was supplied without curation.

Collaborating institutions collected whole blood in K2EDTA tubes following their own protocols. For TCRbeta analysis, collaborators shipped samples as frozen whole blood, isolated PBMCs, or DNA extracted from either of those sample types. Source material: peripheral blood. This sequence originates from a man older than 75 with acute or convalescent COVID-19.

This receptor carries the CDR3 CASSVGTRREETQYF. The nucleotide sequence reads TGTGCCAGCAGCGTCGGGACTCGTCGGGAAGAGACCCAGTACTTC. The chain was built from TRBV2 and TRBJ2-5; the D region possibly corresponds to TRBD2 (6 bases align). CDR3 length: 15 amino acids, cysteine to phenylalanine. The entry retains the CDR3 DNA only, 45 bases that are in frame from base 1. In the germline V gene, CDR1 corresponds to SNHLY and CDR2 to FYNNEI. Trimming takes 6 bases from V and 3 bases from J, and the germline ends sit 17 bases apart.